These 21 T cell receptor beta chains were all obtained from the same sample, sequenced in a study of shared clonotypes between healthy human individuals. Naive CD8 cells lacked CD45RO, underwent positive selection for CCR7 and left out terminally differentiated effector memory CD45RA+ cells. Generated by immunoSEQ multiplex PCR, the TCRdb table keeps only in-frame clones and is missing some. The data show approximately 2,000,000 clones, just under 95% seen once. The sequenced sample was naive CD8+ T cells from PBMCs. These receptors were collected from a man between 18 and 35 years old in good health. Some clones in this sample may be carry-over from other donors' samples.

V gene TRBV28 combines with J gene TRBJ1-1; 7 bases align to TRBD1. CDR3 length: 13 residues. V was clipped by 5 bases and J by 4 bases; unmatched bases: 4. CDR1 is MDHEN, CDR2 SYDVKM, per germline. CDR3 region: CASSPGGFTEAFF. The CDR3, as DNA: TGTGCCAGCAGTCCAGGGGGATTCACTGAAGCTTTCTTT.

The V and J genes are TRBV4-1 and TRBJ2-5, with 8 bases aligning to TRBD2. The tail of the sequence fits TRBJ2-7 better, so the J call may be wrong. Germline V gene data show CDR1 as MGHRA and CDR2 as YSYEKL. CDR3 length: 16 residues. CDR3: CASSQGPGLGTYEQYF. The DNA for the CDR3 is TGCGCCAGCAGCCAAGGACCGGGACTAGGTACCTACGAGCAGTACTTC.

The chain is built from TRBV4-2 and TRBJ2-3; possible D gene TRBD2, 6 bases. V was trimmed by 1 base and J by 0 bases, leaving 14 bases between them. CDR1 is LGHNA and CDR2 is YNFKEQ in the germline V gene. The CDR3 loop spans 17 amino acids. DNA of the CDR3: TGTGCCAGCAGCCAAGGATGGTGGCGGGAAAGCACAGATACGCAGTATTTT. It codes for CASSQGWWRESTDTQYF.

This chain's CDR3 is CASSPFEAGYNEQFF. The CDR3 DNA follows: TGTGCCAGTAGCCCCTTTGAGGCGGGATACAATGAGCAGTTCTTC. This chain uses TRBV19 with TRBJ2-1; possibly TRBD2 for D (6 bases). Per the germline V gene, CDR1 is LNHDA and CDR2 is SQIVND (reference sequence). The CDR3 is made up of 15 amino acids. V shed 6 bases and J shed 4 bases, with 16 bases lying between them. Supplemented by reference TRBV19 and TRBJ2-1, the full variable domain reads DGGITQSPKYLFRKEGQNVTLSCEQNLNHDAMYWYRQDPGQGLRLIYYSQIVNDFQKGDIAEGYSVSREKKESFPLTVTSAQKNPTAFYLCASSPFEAGYNEQFFGPGTRLTVL.

Regarding this clone: Other DNA sequences of this sample code for an identical CDR3. This chain joins TRBV5-1 and TRBJ2-1; TRBD2 matches at 9 bases. The trim removed 2 bases at V and 6 bases at J, leaving 0 bases unmatched. The CDR3 loop spans 13 amino acids. Germline lookup yields CDR1 SGHRS and CDR2 YFSETQ. The CDR3 here is CASSFSGGNEQFF. As DNA, the CDR3 is TGCGCCAGCAGCTTTAGCGGGGGCAATGAGCAGTTCTTC.

The J gene is TRBJ2-7, the V gene TRBV19; D possibly corresponds to TRBD1 (6 bases). The CDR3 is 15 amino acids. V was trimmed by 8 bases and J by 2 bases, leaving 19 bases between them. Germline CDR1 reads LNHDA; CDR2 reads SQIVND (reference sequence). The CDR3 loop is CASGDVRDTTYEQYF. The CDR3 DNA reads as TGTGCCAGTGGCGATGTTCGGGACACAACCTACGAGCAGTACTTC.

This chain uses TRBV5-1 with TRBJ2-1, with 7 nucleotides matching TRBD1. This CDR3 spans 14 amino acids. Trimming took 2 bases from V and 7 from J; bases not matched to a gene: 6. The germline gives CDR1 SGHRS, CDR2 YFSETQ. The CDR3 DNA reads TGCGCCAGCAGCTTAATACGACAGGGTAATGAGCAGTTCTTC. This encodes CASSLIRQGNEQFF.

V usage is TRBV6-1 and J usage is TRBJ2-5, with 11 nucleotides matching TRBD1. The CDR3 sequence is 15 residues long. Germline V lookup: CDR1 MNHNS, CDR2 SASEGT. V lost 4 bases, J lost 4 bases, and 5 bases stayed unmatched. This chain's CDR3 is CASSGLDRGPETQYF. In DNA form, the CDR3 reads TGTGCCAGCAGTGGCTTGGACAGGGGGCCAGAGACCCAGTACTTC.

Remarks on this clone: The sample has other DNA sequences that encode this CDR3 too. The rearrangement links TRBV28 to TRBJ2-7; TRBD1 matches 12 bases. V shed 3 bases and J 4 bases; nucleotides not matched to a gene: 1. Germline V lookup: CDR1 MDHEN, CDR2 SYDVKM. This CDR3 comprises 14 residues. CDR3 sequence (DNA): TGTGCCAGCAGTTTGGGACAGGGGGCTTACGAGCAGTACTTC. Translation: CASSLGQGAYEQYF.

V gene TRBV11-2 combines with J gene TRBJ1-4; TRBD1 matches at 9 bases. CDR3 length equals 16 residues. Germline V gene lookup returns CDR1 SGHAT and CDR2 FQNNGV. J gave up 5 bases and V 6 bases, and 10 bases lay outside the gene matches. CDR3 region: CASSNQDGTGNEKLFF. The DNA of the CDR3 is TGTGCCAGCAGTAACCAGGACGGGACAGGGAATGAAAAACTGTTTTTT.

This sequence joins TRBV28 and TRBJ2-4; TRBD1 matches 8 bases. V was clipped by 5 bases and J by 4 bases; unmatched bases: 7. CDR1 and CDR2 (germline): MDHEN, SYDVKM. There are 15 residues in the CDR3. The CDR3 region is CASSPRDRPKNIQYF. CDR3 nucleotides: TGTGCCAGCAGTCCCCGGGACAGGCCGAAAAACATTCAGTACTTC. Looking up the rest from reference TRBV28 and TRBJ2-4 gives the full variable domain: DVKVTQSSRYLVKRTGEKVFLECVQDMDHENMFWYRQDPGLGLRLIYFSYDVKMKEKGDIPEGYSVSREKKERFSLILESASTNQTSMYLCASSPRDRPKNIQYFGAGTRLSVL.

As concerns this clone: Other DNA sequences within the sample encode an identical CDR3. CDR3 coding DNA: TGTGCCAGCAGTTTACTTGCAGGGGATACGCAGTATTTT. It encodes CASSLLAGDTQYF. The chain employs TRBV28 and TRBJ2-3, with D possibly matching TRBD1 (5 bases). With 2 bases removed from V and 6 bases from J, the gap between germline ends came to 9 bases. The CDR3 length is 13 residues. CDR1 and CDR2 from the germline V gene are MDHEN and SYDVKM.

This chain links TRBV10-2 with TRBJ2-7; no clear D gene. The CDR3 has 13 amino acids. Deletions cut 6 bases from V and 5 bases from J, with 14 bases between. Per germline, CDR1 WSHSY and CDR2 SAAADI. CDR3 residues: CASRQKNHDEQYF. CDR3 DNA sequence: TGCGCCAGCAGACAGAAAAATCACGACGAGCAGTACTTC.

As to this clone: The same CDR3 is also encoded by other DNA sequences in this sample. The V call is TRBV30, the J call TRBJ2-1; D perhaps matches TRBD1 (6 bases). V lost 0 bases to trimming and J lost 2 bases, with 8 bases between them. There are 14 residues in the CDR3. CDR1 GTSNPN and CDR2 SVGIG come from the germline V gene (reference sequence). The CDR3 sequence: CAWSVQGAYNEQFF. DNA of the CDR3: TGTGCCTGGAGTGTACAGGGTGCCTACAATGAGCAGTTCTTC. Filled out from reference TRBV30 and TRBJ2-1, the complete variable domain reads SQTIHQWPATLVQPVGSPLSLECTVEGTSNPNLYWYRQAAGRGLQLLFYSVGIGQISSEVPQNLSASRPQDRQFILSSKKLLLSDSGFYLCAWSVQGAYNEQFFGPGTRLTVL.

The V call is TRBV4-2, the J call TRBJ1-4; D may be TRBD1 (5 bases). CDR1 is LGHNA and CDR2 is YNFKEQ in the germline V gene. The V end was cut by 4 bases, the J end by 6 bases, with 15 bases between. The length of the CDR3 is 15 residues. The CDR3 protein is CASSPVGVADEKLFF. Here the CDR3 DNA reads TGTGCCAGCAGCCCCGTGGGGGTAGCCGATGAAAAACTGTTTTTT.

DNA of the CDR3: TGTGCCATCAGGGGACAGGGCGACACCGGGGAGCTGTTTTTT. Protein product: CAIRGQGDTGELFF. The V gene is TRBV10-3, the J gene TRBJ2-2; 9 nucleotides agree with TRBD1. Per germline, CDR1 ENHRY and CDR2 SYGVKD. V lost 6 bases, J lost 3 bases, and 2 bases stayed unmatched. The CDR3 length is 14 residues.

This clone has more than one count but fewer than ten. The rearrangement joins TRBV4-1 to TRBJ2-2; perhaps D is TRBD1 or TRBD2 (5 bases each). The CDR3 is 18 amino acids. Germline V gene data show CDR1 as MGHRA and CDR2 as YSYEKL. The V and J ends lost 2 bases and 3 bases respectively, with 19 bases between them. In DNA, the CDR3 is TGCGCCAGCAGCCAACGAACCGGGACCTTATCGGACACCGGGGAGCTGTTTTTT. Translated, it gives CASSQRTGTLSDTGELFF.

The rearrangement links TRBV11-2 to TRBJ2-1, with 13 positions matching TRBD2. The CDR3 contains 17 residues. The V gene's germline CDR1 is SGHAT and CDR2 FQNNGV. J was trimmed by 9 bases and V by 5 bases; bases with no gene match: 13. CDR3 loop: CASSRNAGLAGVLEQFF. CDR3 nucleotide sequence: TGTGCCAGCAGCCGAAACGCTGGACTAGCGGGAGTGCTTGAGCAGTTCTTC.

A word on this clone: Other DNA sequences within the sample encode an identical CDR3. The chain joins TRBV30 to TRBJ2-7; TRBD2 aligns across 11 bases. Germline CDR1 reads GTSNPN; CDR2 reads SVGIG (reference sequence). V shed 5 bases, J shed 3 bases, and the junction held 0 bases outside the gene matches. The CDR3 extends over 12 amino acids. CDR3 protein: CAWGLAGYEQYF. The CDR3 coding sequence is TGTGCCTGGGGACTAGCGGGCTACGAGCAGTACTTC.

The chain combines TRBV23-1 with TRBJ1-2; no reliable D call. TRBV23-1 is reported as an ORF; its role is uncertain. The CDR3 contains 14 residues. V shed 2 bases and J shed 6 bases, with 13 bases lying between them. The CDR3 protein is CASSQRVFGDGYTF. The CDR3 DNA follows: TGCGCCAGCAGTCAACGGGTCTTCGGGGATGGCTACACCTTC.

This clone was found a few times. The V call is TRBV5-6, the J call TRBJ1-1, with 7 bases lining up with TRBD1. Losses at the gene ends were 6 bases for V and 3 bases for J; bases not matched to a gene: 8. The CDR3 sequence is 14 residues long. Germline assignment: CDR1 SGHDT and CDR2 YYEEEE. CDR3 protein: CASNEGGFDTEAFF. As DNA, the CDR3 is TGTGCCAGCAACGAAGGGGGCTTCGACACTGAAGCTTTCTTT.